Following are 6 T cell receptor beta chains from one sample sequenced in a study of CD8 T cells in ankylosing spondylitis. TCRdb re-derived calls from the 5' RACE reads in MiXCR, one entry per CDR3 protein. The sample records 80,000 to 90,000 distinct CDR3 sequences, under 30% being singletons. The sequencing input was blood, either unsorted or a sorted T cell fraction (not recorded which). These receptors all come from a male donor with ankylosing spondylitis or in good health (not recorded which).

A few counts support this clonotype. CDR3 DNA: TGTGCCAGCAGCTTAGGTCCGACAGGGGGGTTGGATACGCAGTATTTT. This translates into CASSLGPTGGLDTQYF. J is TRBJ2-3 and V is TRBV7-2; 9 nucleotides agree with TRBD1. Germline values: CDR1 SGHTA, CDR2 FQGNSA. This CDR3 has 16 amino acids. The trim removed 1 base at V and 6 bases at J, leaving 8 bases unmatched.

The chain recombines TRBV5-1 with TRBJ2-2, with TRBD1 matching 9 bases. This CDR3 comprises 17 residues. V shed 2 bases, J shed 5 bases, and the junction held 10 bases outside the gene matches. The germline V gene encodes CDR1 SGHRS and CDR2 YFSETQ. CDR3 in amino acids: CASSFNPGTGNTGELFF. DNA of the CDR3: TGCGCCAGCAGCTTCAACCCCGGGACAGGGAATACCGGGGAGCTGTTTTTT.

This clonotype has just a few counts. V is TRBV18 and J is TRBJ2-5, with 7 bases matching TRBD2. The V segment lost 1 base and the J segment 4 bases; nucleotides outside the gene matches: 9. The length of the CDR3 is 16 residues. Germline CDR1 reads KGHSH; CDR2 reads LQKENI. The CDR3 bases are TGTGCCAGCTCACCACGGGGACTAAGTGGTGGAGAGACCCAGTACTTC. As protein: CASSPRGLSGGETQYF.

V and J are TRBV5-1 and TRBJ1-2, with a weak D call TRBD1 (6 bases). Germline values: CDR1 SGHRS, CDR2 YFSETQ. The CDR3 runs to 12 residues. V was cut by 4 bases and J by 7 bases, with 11 bases left in between. CDR3 sequence (DNA): TGCGCCAGCAGCGTTAGGGGGTTTGGCTACACCTTC. This codes for CASSVRGFGYTF.

This clonotype has just a few counts. At one end, the junction sequence differs from germline, possibly due to a read error. The CDR3 loop is CSAVTLQGSGIF. CDR3 DNA: TGCAGTGCTGTCACCCTACAGGGGTCCGGGATCTTC. The rearrangement uses TRBV20-1 and TRBJ1-2, with 7 bases matching TRBD1. Germline assignment: CDR1 DFQATT and CDR2 SNEGSKA (reference sequence). CDR3 length: 12 residues.

In this sample, this clonotype turned up a few times. The CDR3 DNA follows: TGCGCCAGCAGCTTCAGTGAGTCCACAGATACGCAGTATTTT. Its protein product is CASSFSESTDTQYF. The J gene is TRBJ2-3, the V gene TRBV5-1, with unresolved D. Germline V gives CDR1 SGHRS, CDR2 YFSETQ. CDR3 length: 14 amino acids. The germline V and J ends were trimmed by 2 bases and 2 bases, with 9 bases remaining between them.